The 23 T cell receptor beta chains reported below all come from one sample, sequenced in a study of blood T cell repertoires in COVID-19. The table came from immunoSEQ multiplex PCR; TCRdb's copy has only in-frame clones and leaves some out. The data contain 80,000 to 90,000 clones, approximately 82% of them singletons. The specimen sequenced was peripheral blood. These TCRs come from a woman aged 70-85 years with acute or convalescent COVID-19.

This chain connects TRBV5-4 to TRBJ2-3; 10 bases line up with TRBD1. The germline CDR1 and CDR2 sequences are SGHNT and YYREEE (reference sequence). Losses at the gene ends were 1 base for V and 8 bases for J; bases not matched to a gene: 10. CDR3 length: 16 amino acids. The chain's CDR3 is CASSLSLGQGWGTQYF. CDR3 in DNA: TGTGCCAGCAGCTTGTCGCTGGGACAGGGGTGGGGTACGCAGTATTTT.

In this sample, this clone turned up a few times. This chain connects TRBV24-1 to TRBJ1-4; TRBD1 might be the D (5 bases). Germline V gives CDR1 KGHDR, CDR2 SFDVKD. The CDR3 has 14 residues. The ends were cut back, 3 bases at V and 8 bases at J, with 12 bases in the middle. In DNA, the CDR3 is TGTGCCACCAGTGATCCCCAGACAGCAGAAAAACTGTTTTTT. Translated, it gives CATSDPQTAEKLFF.

This clone was observed a few times. This chain uses TRBV6-1 with TRBJ1-2; possibly TRBD1 for D (6 bases). Trimming took off 3 bases at V and 11 bases at J, with 22 bases between the two ends. Germline lookup yields CDR1 MNHNS and CDR2 SASEGT. The CDR3 is 15 residues long. The CDR3 bases are TGTGCCAGCAGTGACGATGGGATAGTGGGGGCGAAATACACCTTC. It translates to CASSDDGIVGAKYTF.

The V call is TRBV5-1, the J call TRBJ1-1; 7 positions agree with TRBD1. CDR3 size: 15 residues. Germline lookup yields CDR1 SGHRS and CDR2 YFSETQ. J lost 1 base, V lost 5 bases, and 8 bases had no gene match. CDR3 nucleotides: TGCGCCAGCAGTTTATTGGGACAGACGAACACTGAAGCTTTCTTT. Encoded protein: CASSLLGQTNTEAFF. Complete variable domain (other parts from reference TRBV5-1 and TRBJ1-1): KAGVTQTPRYLIKTRGQQVTLSCSPISGHRSVSWYQQTPGQGLQFLFEYFSETQRNKGNFPGRFSGRQFSNSRSEMNVSTLELGDSALYLCASSLLGQTNTEAFFGQGTRLTVV.

The chain joins TRBV27 to TRBJ2-2, with D possibly TRBD1 on 5 matching bases. Germline-derived CDR1 and CDR2 are MNHEY and SMNVEV (reference sequence). The CDR3 spans 14 residues. V lost 5 bases and J 2 bases, leaving 9 bases between the germline ends. The CDR3 region is CASSPDRNTGELFF. The CDR3 DNA follows: TGTGCCAGCAGTCCTGACAGAAACACCGGGGAGCTGTTTTTT.

This chain connects TRBV10-2 to TRBJ1-1; D remains ambiguous. Germline V gene lookup returns CDR1 WSHSY and CDR2 SAAADI. Trimming removed 0 bases from V and 2 bases from J, with 10 bases in between. The CDR3 contains 15 residues. The CDR3 loop is CASSESSSGNTEAFF. The CDR3 DNA sequence: TGCGCCAGCAGTGAGTCGAGTAGCGGTAACACTGAAGCTTTCTTT.

The chain couples TRBV6-1 to TRBJ1-2; D is unclear. V was shortened by 8 bases and J by 6 bases, with 13 bases between the two germline ends. There are 12 residues in the CDR3. Germline-derived CDR1 and CDR2 are MNHNS and SASEGT. In nucleotides, the CDR3 is TGTGCCAGCCGACAAGCCCTCGATGGCTACACCTTC. Translating gives CASRQALDGYTF.

The V and J genes are TRBV2 and TRBJ1-1, with D maybe TRBD1 (5 bases). The V gene lost 2 bases and the J gene lost 5 bases, with 15 bases spanning the gap. This CDR3 region has 15 residues. Germline lookup yields CDR1 SNHLY and CDR2 FYNNEI. The CDR3 here is CASSEIQGRVTEAFF. CDR3 coding DNA: TGTGCCAGCAGTGAAATCCAGGGAAGGGTAACTGAAGCTTTCTTT.

This chain connects TRBV28 to TRBJ2-7, with D maybe TRBD2 (5 bases). V was pared by 2 bases and J by 3 bases, with 14 bases between. CDR1 and CDR2 (germline): MDHEN, SYDVKM. The CDR3 runs to 15 residues. This chain's CDR3 is CASSLRGYRNYEQYF. The CDR3, as DNA: TGTGCCAGCAGTTTACGAGGGTACAGAAACTACGAGCAGTACTTC.

The CDR3 protein is CATSDHRGTGELFF. CDR3 DNA sequence: TGTGCCACCAGTGATCACCGAGGAACCGGGGAGCTGTTTTTT. The chain employs TRBV24-1 and TRBJ2-2; D is undetermined. The ends were cut back, 3 bases at V and 5 bases at J, with 9 bases in the middle. The CDR3 is made up of 14 amino acids. CDR1 KGHDR and CDR2 SFDVKD come from the germline V gene.

Here the CDR3 DNA reads TGTGCCAGCCAAAAACAGGGCACCTATGGCTACACCTTC. It yields the protein CASQKQGTYGYTF. This chain uses TRBV12-3 or TRBV12-4 with TRBJ1-2, with a possible D match to TRBD1 (6 bases). V lost 8 bases, J lost 4 bases, and 14 bases lay in between. The CDR3 sequence is 13 residues long.

This clone is a singleton in its sample. The V and J genes are TRBV29-1 and TRBJ1-2; D possibly corresponds to TRBD1 (6 bases). Trimming removed 3 bases at V and 8 bases at J, with 13 bases between. The CDR3 is 12 amino acids. Looked up from germline, CDR1 is SQVTM and CDR2 is ANQGSEA. The CDR3 spells CSVEAGAHGYTF. The CDR3 DNA sequence: TGCAGCGTTGAGGCGGGGGCTCACGGCTACACCTTC.

In DNA, the CDR3 is TGTGCCACCAGTGACCTCCCGGGGGGGAATGAGCAGTTCTTC. Translated, it gives CATSDLPGGNEQFF. The chain joins TRBV24-1 to TRBJ2-1, with TRBD2 matching over 8 bases. This CDR3 contains 14 residues. The V gene end was trimmed by 4 bases and the J gene end by 7 bases; junction bases not matched to a gene: 5. CDR1 is KGHDR and CDR2 is SFDVKD in the germline V gene.

The chain carries TRBV25-1 and TRBJ1-2; D unclear. The CDR3 runs to 14 residues. V dropped 3 bases and J dropped 3 bases, with 11 bases sitting between them. The germline CDR1 and CDR2 sequences are MGHDK and SYGVNS. The CDR3 protein is CASSERFGDYGYTF. CDR3 nucleotides: TGTGCCAGCAGTGAGAGGTTCGGAGACTATGGCTACACCTTC.

J is TRBJ2-3 and V is TRBV7-9, with D tentatively TRBD1 (5 bases). The CDR3 has 15 amino acids. Germline V lookup: CDR1 SEHNR, CDR2 FQNEAQ (reference sequence). V was trimmed by 3 bases and J by 3 bases, leaving 13 bases between them. The CDR3 DNA reads TGTGCCAGCAGCTTGACAGAAGAATGGACAGATACGCAGTATTTT. Residues: CASSLTEEWTDTQYF.

This clone was recorded a few times. This chain links TRBV7-2 with TRBJ1-5; 8 bases map to TRBD1. Germline V gene data show CDR1 as SGHTA and CDR2 as FQGNSA. V lost 5 bases, J lost 12 bases, and 9 bases stayed unmatched. The CDR3 totals 13 residues. This CDR3 is CASSPHRTGLQHF. CDR3 sequence (DNA): TGTGCCAGCAGCCCCCACCGGACAGGGCTCCAGCATTTT.

The chain combines TRBV5-1 with TRBJ2-1, with D possibly matching TRBD2 (5 bases). V was clipped by 2 bases and J by 13 bases, with 16 bases between them. CDR1 is SGHRS and CDR2 is YFSETQ in the germline V gene. The CDR3 covers 13 residues. The CDR3 DNA reads TGCGCCAGCAGCTTTGCAGGAACCGGGGTACAGTTCTTC. The encoded protein is CASSFAGTGVQFF.

V gene TRBV6-6 combines with J gene TRBJ2-5; D might be TRBD2 (6 bases). V was shortened by 3 bases and J by 5 bases, with 10 bases between the two germline ends. Germline CDR1 MNHNY, CDR2 SVGAGI (reference sequence). This CDR3 region has 13 residues. The DNA of the CDR3 is TGTGCCAGCAGTTATGGGGGGTTGGAGACCCAGTACTTC. Amino acid sequence: CASSYGGLETQYF.

The chain is built from TRBV12-3 or TRBV12-4 and TRBJ1-2; D possibly corresponds to TRBD1 (5 bases). The ends were cut back, 3 bases at V and 3 bases at J, with 8 bases in the middle. The length of the CDR3 is 13 residues. The CDR3 coding sequence is TGTGCCAGCAGTTTTGGCAGGGACTATGGCTACACCTTC. Protein: CASSFGRDYGYTF.

The chain is built from TRBV28 and TRBJ2-1; 13 bases fit TRBD2. Germline CDR1 MDHEN, CDR2 SYDVKM. The trim removed 3 bases at V and 8 bases at J, leaving 7 bases unmatched. This CDR3 has 16 amino acids. CDR3 sequence (DNA): TGTGCCAGCAGTTTTCAGACTAGCGGGGGGCGCGATGAGCAGTTCTTC. Translating gives CASSFQTSGGRDEQFF.

The J gene is TRBJ1-2, the V gene TRBV25-1, with 10 nucleotides matching TRBD1. This CDR3 comprises 14 residues. Germline trimming cut 3 bases from V and 6 bases from J; bases unmatched to any gene: 4. The germline CDR1 and CDR2 sequences are MGHDK and SYGVNS. CDR3 sequence reads: CASSDPGTGDGYTF. The DNA of the CDR3 is TGTGCCAGCAGTGATCCGGGGACAGGGGATGGCTACACCTTC.

This rearrangement joins TRBV10-2 to TRBJ2-5, with 7 bases lining up with TRBD1. Germline V gene lookup returns CDR1 WSHSY and CDR2 SAAADI. This CDR3 is built from 16 residues. Trimming took 3 bases from V and 2 from J; bases not matched to a gene: 9. The CDR3 DNA follows: TGCGCCAGCAGTGACTGGGACAGCTCGTATCAAGAGACCCAGTACTTC. Residues: CASSDWDSSYQETQYF.

J is TRBJ1-1 and V is TRBV11-2, with 10 bases aligning to TRBD1. Unmatched junction bases numbered 4, after V lost 4 bases and J lost 5 bases. The V gene's germline CDR1 is SGHAT and CDR2 FQNNGV. This CDR3 contains 14 residues. The CDR3 DNA follows: TGTGCCAGCAGCTCGACAGGGGGCTGGACTGAAGCTTTCTTT. Translation gives CASSSTGGWTEAFF.